A single T cell receptor beta chain is shown here with its context. This clonotype was recorded many times. Its antigen target is currently unknown. The record has no base qualities; no much larger clone is one base away. This sample was included in a study of blood T cells in healthy people across ages (dated by TCRdb to between 2015 and 2017). Study-level background: Template switching captured roughly one uniquely barcoded TCR beta cDNA molecule per two T cells in model experiments. Donors were grouped into four age groups: young (average 16 years), middle-aged (about 40), aged (around 62) and long-lived (around 80). To avoid experimental bias, donors of different ages were distributed randomly across sequencing lanes. The study analyzed two additional independent replicas of 1 million unique cDNA reads from the same blood draw for two donors, one aged 18 to 30 and one aged 80 or older. To track age-related changes in TCR beta repertoire diversity, the study relied on deep sequencing normalized with unique cDNA molecular identifiers.

From its cysteine to its phenylalanine, the CDR3 spans 15 amino acids. The only DNA kept is the CDR3, 45 bases in frame from the first base. Per the germline V gene (reference sequence), MNHEY is the CDR1 and SMNVEV is the CDR2. V is cut back by 7 bases and J by 6 bases, with 8 bases in the junction unmatched. Systemically healthy Caucasian individuals from Russia, some 36 in total and aged roughly 6 to 95 years, were included as donors. Approximately 9 milliliters of peripheral blood were collected from each donor into EDTA-treated Vacutainer tubes. Ficoll-Paque density-gradient centrifugation was used to isolate PBMCs, with at least 7 million per sample. Total RNA, at least 6 micrograms per sample, was extracted from PBMCs with Trizol reagent. The percentages of naive CD45RAhigh/CD27high T cells were determined by flow cytometry on a PBMC aliquot from every donor. Points the paper makes about the study in general: Donor CMV infection status was unknown, potentially confounding age-related changes in expanded clonotypes. Estimates of total diversity based on one million sequenced T cells were considered lower bounds and underestimates. Compared with the aged group, the long-lived group had more naive CD4+ T cells, fewer expanded clones and increased TCR diversity, suggesting age selection. As age increased, observed TCR beta diversity per million T cells dropped in a roughly linear way, and a significant reduction was already evident by age about 40. Bulk unsorted PBMC profiling prevented conclusive comparison of naive and antigen-experienced compartments. Observed TCR beta diversity correlated strongly with the percentage of naive T cells measured by flow cytometry.

The library relied on 5' RACE. The sample was run on an Illumina HiSeq 2500. The second PCR ran for roughly 7 to 11 cycles and used a J-beta primer mix along with a sample-barcoded 5' primer. A unique molecular identifier was introduced onto each TCR beta cDNA molecule by a template-switch 5' adaptor carrying 12 random nucleotides. At least 2.5 million CDR3-containing paired-end reads were obtained from each sample. All of the RNA was converted into first-strand cDNA using the Mint cDNA synthesis kit, with a TRBC-specific oligonucleotide serving as the primer. After uracil-DNA glycosylase treatment, a first 18-cycle PCR used universal primers M1SS and BC2_uni_R on all cDNA. Turning to the authors' computational methods: For normalization, 1 million high-quality reads were randomly selected from each sample, with every read carrying a distinct molecular identifier. Instead of being binned into consensus sequences, reads that shared molecular identifiers were thrown out. CDR3 identification, clonotype clustering and error correction used MiTCR with a Q25 quality threshold and the strictest error-elimination algorithm. Lower-bound total TCR beta diversity was estimated with a nonparametric unseen species model using Euler transformation. The raw public reads went through TCRdb reprocessing: fastp at Q25, MiXCR clone calling, in-frame beta chains kept. Entries that share a CDR3 protein sequence are merged under the most common genes and DNA. The V and J calls follow TCRdb's processing rather than the paper's. For this sample the table gives about 320,000 distinct CDR3 sequences, of which around 27% were detected only once. The leading ten clones occupy approximately 29% of the sample.

The sequence is built from TRBV27 and TRBJ2-1; TRBD2 agrees with 11 junctional bases. Specimen: blood. The TCR comes from a woman between 65 and 79 years old in good health. This receptor carries the CDR3 CASKPKLAGVNEQFF. The DNA sequence is as follows: TGTGCCAGCAAACCTAAACTAGCGGGAGTCAATGAGCAGTTCTTC.